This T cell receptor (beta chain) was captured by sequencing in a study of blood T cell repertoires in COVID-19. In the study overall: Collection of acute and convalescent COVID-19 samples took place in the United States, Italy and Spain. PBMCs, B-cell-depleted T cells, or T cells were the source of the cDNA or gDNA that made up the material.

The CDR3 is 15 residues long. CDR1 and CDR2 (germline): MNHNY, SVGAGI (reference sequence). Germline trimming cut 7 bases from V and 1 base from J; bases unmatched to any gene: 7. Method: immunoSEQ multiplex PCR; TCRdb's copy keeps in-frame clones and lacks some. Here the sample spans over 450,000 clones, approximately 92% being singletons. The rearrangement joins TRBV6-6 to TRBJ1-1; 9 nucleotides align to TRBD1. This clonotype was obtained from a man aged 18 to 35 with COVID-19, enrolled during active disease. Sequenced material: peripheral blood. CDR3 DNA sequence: TGTGCCAGCATCCACAGGGGGCTCGGGAACACTGAAGCTTTCTTT. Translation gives CASIHRGLGNTEAFF.